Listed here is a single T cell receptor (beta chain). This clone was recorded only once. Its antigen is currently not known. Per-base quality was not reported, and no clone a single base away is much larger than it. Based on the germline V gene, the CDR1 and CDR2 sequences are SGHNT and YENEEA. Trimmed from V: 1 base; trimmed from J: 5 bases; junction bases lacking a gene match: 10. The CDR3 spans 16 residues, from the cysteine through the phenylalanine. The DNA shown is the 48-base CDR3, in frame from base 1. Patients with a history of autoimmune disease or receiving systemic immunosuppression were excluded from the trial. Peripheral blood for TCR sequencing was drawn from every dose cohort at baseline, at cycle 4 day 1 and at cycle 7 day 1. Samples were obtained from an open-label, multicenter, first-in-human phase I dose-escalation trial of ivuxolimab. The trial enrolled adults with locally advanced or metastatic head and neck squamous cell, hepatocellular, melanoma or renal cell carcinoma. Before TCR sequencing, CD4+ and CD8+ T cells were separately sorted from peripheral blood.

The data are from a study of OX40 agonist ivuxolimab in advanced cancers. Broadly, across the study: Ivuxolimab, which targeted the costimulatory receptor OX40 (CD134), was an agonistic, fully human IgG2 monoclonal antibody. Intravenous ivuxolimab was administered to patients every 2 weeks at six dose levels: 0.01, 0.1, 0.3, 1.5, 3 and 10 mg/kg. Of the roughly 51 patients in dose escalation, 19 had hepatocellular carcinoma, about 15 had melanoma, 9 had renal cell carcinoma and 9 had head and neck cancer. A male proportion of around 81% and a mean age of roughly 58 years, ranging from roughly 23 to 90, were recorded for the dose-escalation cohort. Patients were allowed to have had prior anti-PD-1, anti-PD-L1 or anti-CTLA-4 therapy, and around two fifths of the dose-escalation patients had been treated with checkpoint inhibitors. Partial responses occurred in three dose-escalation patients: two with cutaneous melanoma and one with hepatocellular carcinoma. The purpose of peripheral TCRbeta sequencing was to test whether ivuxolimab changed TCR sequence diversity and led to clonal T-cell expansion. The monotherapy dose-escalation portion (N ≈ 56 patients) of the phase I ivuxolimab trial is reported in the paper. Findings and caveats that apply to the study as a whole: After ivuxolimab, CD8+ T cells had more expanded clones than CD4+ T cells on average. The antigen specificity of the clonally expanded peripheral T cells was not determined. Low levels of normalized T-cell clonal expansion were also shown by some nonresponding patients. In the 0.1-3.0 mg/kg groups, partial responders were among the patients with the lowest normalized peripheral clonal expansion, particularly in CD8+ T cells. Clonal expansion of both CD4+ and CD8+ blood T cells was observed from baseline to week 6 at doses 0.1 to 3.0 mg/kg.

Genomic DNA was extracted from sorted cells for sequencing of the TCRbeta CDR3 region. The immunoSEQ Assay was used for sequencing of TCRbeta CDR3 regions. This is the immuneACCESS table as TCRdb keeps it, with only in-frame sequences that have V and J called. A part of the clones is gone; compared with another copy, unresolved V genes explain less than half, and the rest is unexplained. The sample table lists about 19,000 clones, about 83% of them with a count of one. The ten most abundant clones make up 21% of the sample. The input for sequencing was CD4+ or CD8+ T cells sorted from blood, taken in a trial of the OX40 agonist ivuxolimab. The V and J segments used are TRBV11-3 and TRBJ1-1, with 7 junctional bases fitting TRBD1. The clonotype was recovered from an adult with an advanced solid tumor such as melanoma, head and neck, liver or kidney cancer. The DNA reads TGTGCCAGCAGCTTAGCGTCCGGAGGGGGCAGGACTGAAGCTTTCTTT. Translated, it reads CASSLASGGGRTEAFF.